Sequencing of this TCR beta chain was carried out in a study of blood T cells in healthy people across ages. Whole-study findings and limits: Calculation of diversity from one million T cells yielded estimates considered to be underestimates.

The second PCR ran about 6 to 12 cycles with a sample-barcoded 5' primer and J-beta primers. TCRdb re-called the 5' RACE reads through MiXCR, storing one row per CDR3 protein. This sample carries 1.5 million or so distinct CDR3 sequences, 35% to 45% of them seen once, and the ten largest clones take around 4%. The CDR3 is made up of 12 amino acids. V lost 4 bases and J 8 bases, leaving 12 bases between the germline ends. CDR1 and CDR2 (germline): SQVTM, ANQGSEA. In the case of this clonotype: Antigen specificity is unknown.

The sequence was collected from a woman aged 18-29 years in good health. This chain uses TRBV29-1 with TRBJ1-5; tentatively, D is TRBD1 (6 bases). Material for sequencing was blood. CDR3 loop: CSVGGADEPQHF. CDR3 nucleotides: TGCAGCGTTGGGGGGGCGGATGAGCCCCAGCATTTT.